This T cell receptor beta chain was documented in a study of blood T cells in healthy people across ages (dated by TCRdb to between 2015 and 2016). In the study overall: In model experiments, template switching captured about one uniquely barcoded TCR beta cDNA molecule for every two T cells. The study measured age-related changes in TCR beta repertoire diversity using deep sequencing normalized with unique cDNA molecular identifiers. Four age groups were formed from the donors: young (average around 15 years), middle-aged (around 37), aged (about 62) and long-lived (approximately 80). Donors of different ages were randomly distributed across sequencing lanes to avoid experimental bias. Two additional independent replicas of 1 million unique cDNA reads from the same blood draw were analyzed for two donors (one aged 18 to 29 and one aged 80 or older).

The donors were around 39 Caucasian individuals from Russia, aged roughly 6 to 100 years, who were systemically healthy. Around 10 milliliters of peripheral blood were drawn from each donor into EDTA-treated Vacutainer tubes. Ficoll-Paque density-gradient centrifugation was used to isolate PBMCs, with at least 7 million per sample. Trizol reagent was used to extract total RNA from PBMCs, with at least 6 micrograms per sample. Naive CD45RAhigh/CD27high T cell percentages were measured by flow cytometry on a PBMC aliquot from every donor. The cysteine opens and the phenylalanine closes a CDR3 of 15 amino acids. Solely the CDR3 DNA is kept, with 45 bases framed from the first base. Based on the germline V gene, the CDR1 and CDR2 sequences are SGDLS and YYNGEE. The method behind the library was 5' RACE. This sample was sequenced with an Illumina HiSeq 2500. The second PCR ran for roughly 7 to 11 cycles and used a J-beta primer mix along with a sample-barcoded 5' primer. A template-switch 5' adaptor carrying 12 random nucleotides introduced a unique molecular identifier onto each TCR beta cDNA molecule. At least 3 million CDR3-containing paired-end reads were obtained from each sample. The Mint cDNA synthesis kit, primed by a TRBC-specific oligonucleotide, was used to synthesize first-strand cDNA from all RNA. All cDNA was treated with uracil-DNA glycosylase and then went through a first 18-cycle PCR with the universal primers M1SS and BC2_uni_R. In the original analysis: Normalization of each sample was performed by random selection of 1 million high-quality reads, each carrying a distinct molecular identifier. Instead of being binned into consensus sequences, reads that shared molecular identifiers were thrown out. MiTCR, with a Q25 quality threshold and the strictest error-elimination algorithm, was used for CDR3 identification, clonotype clustering and error correction. A nonparametric unseen species model with Euler transformation was used to estimate a lower bound on total TCR beta diversity. In TCRdb, the public reads were trimmed at Q25 with fastp and aligned with MiXCR, with productive beta chains retained. Rows are unified per CDR3 protein, each entry keeping the most common DNA and genes. In this record, the V and J calls reflect TCRdb's handling and not the investigators' own analysis. The table for this sample lists approximately 1,000,000 distinct CDR3 sequences; 30% to 40% of them were counted only once. Less than 15% of the sample comes from the top ten.

Notes on this clonotype: Its recognized antigen is unknown. No much larger clone exists at a distance of one base, and base qualities are not known.

Results the study describes overall, beyond this receptor: As age increased, observed TCR beta diversity per million T cells dropped in a roughly linear way, and a significant reduction was already evident by age around 41. Because profiling used bulk unsorted PBMCs, naive and antigen-experienced compartments could not be compared conclusively. Observed TCR beta diversity correlated strongly with the percentage of naive T cells measured by flow cytometry. Because the CMV infection status of the donors was unknown, age-related changes in expanded clonotypes may potentially have been confounded. Total diversity estimates from one million sequenced T cells were considered lower bounds and underestimates. The long-lived group showed more naive CD4+ T cells, fewer expanded clones and increased TCR diversity than the aged group, suggesting age selection.

This receptor chain uses TRBV9 and TRBJ2-5, with 7 central nucleotides matching TRBD2. TRBJ2-4 matches the DNA end more closely, so the J call is doubtful. This clonotype was obtained from a man between 18 and 35 years old in good health. Sequenced: blood. Here the CDR3 is given as CASSVVGRAGNIQYF. DNA sequence: TGTGCCAGCAGCGTAGTAGGGAGGGCAGGAAACATTCAGTACTTC.